Sequencing of this T cell receptor beta chain was carried out in a study of blood T cell repertoires in COVID-19. TCRdb keeps only in-frame clones here, not all; method: immunoSEQ multiplex PCR. Of 310,000 or so clones in the sample, about nine tenths are singletons; the top ten hold 1%. The sequenced sample was peripheral blood. This TCR came from a man aged 50-59 years with active or convalescent COVID-19.

CDR3: CASSFNTNYGYTF. The CDR3 nucleotides read TGTGCCAGCAGTTTTAACACTAACTATGGCTACACCTTC. V is TRBV6-5 and J is TRBJ1-2; no firm D call. CDR1 and CDR2 from the germline V gene are MNHEY and SVGAGI. The CDR3 is 13 amino acids. Trimming took off 4 bases at V and 0 bases at J, with 6 bases between the two ends.